The 23 T cell receptor beta chains listed next were all sequenced from one sample in a study of neurological immune-mediated disorders. TCRdb re-derived calls from the 5' RACE reads in MiXCR, one entry per CDR3 protein. Found here are more than 70,000 distinct CDR3 sequences, 17% of them singletons; the top ten hold 15%. What was sequenced was PBMCs. These TCRs come from a woman aged 40 to 49 in good health.

In this sample, this clonotype turned up many times. The V gene is TRBV5-1, the J gene TRBJ2-2, with TRBD2 matching 9 bases. In germline, CDR1 is SGHRS, CDR2 YFSETQ. The CDR3 has 17 residues. Germline trimming cut 4 bases from V and 5 bases from J; bases unmatched to any gene: 12. CDR3 in amino acids: CASSPDGSGGLTGELFF. For the CDR3, the DNA is TGCGCCAGCAGCCCGGACGGTAGCGGGGGCCTAACCGGGGAGCTGTTTTTT.

This clonotype was observed many times. J is TRBJ1-2 and V is TRBV5-6; D is perhaps TRBD1 (6 bases). The CDR3 spans 14 residues. Between the trimmed V and J ends, which lost 1 base and 3 bases, there was a span of 10 bases. Germline V CDR1 and CDR2: SGHDT, YYEEEE. The CDR3 nucleotides read TGTGCCAGCAGCTTGCTGCGGACAGACTATGGCTACACCTTC. Amino acids: CASSLLRTDYGYTF.

In this sample, this clonotype turned up a few times. This rearrangement joins TRBV11-3 to TRBJ1-1; D not certain. Trimming removed 1 base at V and 4 bases at J, with 7 bases between. The CDR3 is made up of 13 amino acids. CDR1 SGHNT and CDR2 YENEEA come from the germline V gene. CDR3 amino acids: CASSLGRTTEAFF. The CDR3, as DNA: TGTGCCAGCAGCTTAGGACGGACCACTGAAGCTTTCTTT.

In this sample, this clonotype turned up many times. The V and J genes are TRBV4-3 and TRBJ2-5; D call uncertain. The CDR3 contains 13 residues. Germline CDR1 LGHNA, CDR2 YSLEER. With 1 base removed from V and 1 base from J, the gap between germline ends came to 4 bases. In nucleotides, the CDR3 is TGCGCCAGCAGCCAAGGGCTCCAAGAGACCCAGTACTTC. Its protein is CASSQGLQETQYF.

At least ten counts were recorded for this clonotype. This chain connects TRBV7-9 to TRBJ2-7, with D tentatively TRBD2 (5 bases). CDR3 size: 14 residues. V was shortened by 5 bases and J by 3 bases, with 14 bases between the two germline ends. CDR1 is SEHNR, CDR2 FQNEAQ, per germline (reference sequence). DNA for the CDR3: TGTGCCAGCAGCCCCGTCCGGGATGGCTACGAGCAGTACTTC. This codes for CASSPVRDGYEQYF.

With respect to this clonotype: This may arise from a read error, as a much more abundant clone is one base away. This chain links TRBV10-3 with TRBJ1-1; 8 bases are shared with TRBD1. There are 14 residues in the CDR3. CDR1 and CDR2 from the germline V gene are ENHRY and SYGVKD. J lost 5 bases, V lost 9 bases, and 11 bases had no gene match. The CDR3 sequence is CAIMRTGKDTEAFF. CDR3 nucleotides: TGTGCCATTATGCGGACAGGGAAAGATACTGAAGCTTTCTTT.

V is TRBV18 and J is TRBJ2-3; tentative D call: TRBD2 (5 bases). This CDR3 has 15 amino acids. The germline gives CDR1 KGHSH, CDR2 LQKENI. The V and J ends lost 3 bases and 1 base respectively, with 11 bases between them. This chain's CDR3 is CASSPSGIGTDTQYF. CDR3 DNA sequence: TGTGCCAGCTCACCCTCGGGGATTGGCACAGATACGCAGTATTTT.

This clonotype was counted at least ten times. V is TRBV5-1 and J is TRBJ2-2; 13 bases line up with TRBD2. The germline CDR1 and CDR2 sequences are SGHRS and YFSETQ. Losses at the gene ends were 4 bases for V and 2 bases for J; bases not matched to a gene: 5. The CDR3 has 17 residues. Written as DNA, the CDR3 is TGCGCCAGCAGCCAGGGACTAGCGGGGAGAAACACCGGGGAGCTGTTTTTT. Translation gives CASSQGLAGRNTGELFF.

This clonotype was observed at least ten times. V usage is TRBV6-6 and J usage is TRBJ1-5; no definite D call. This CDR3 is 15 amino acids long. Germline lookup yields CDR1 MNHNY and CDR2 SVGAGI (reference sequence). V was shortened by 4 bases and J by 0 bases, with 10 bases between the two germline ends. The CDR3 reads CASSSAGNSNQPQHF. The CDR3 coding sequence is TGTGCCAGCAGTTCGGCAGGAAATAGCAATCAGCCCCAGCATTTT.

This clonotype showed up many times. This chain connects TRBV20-1 to TRBJ1-1, with D unresolved. The CDR3 extends over 11 amino acids. CDR1 is DFQATT, CDR2 SNEGSKA, per germline (reference sequence). The germline V and J ends were trimmed by 7 bases and 0 bases, with 6 bases remaining between them. The CDR3, as DNA: TGCAGTGGTCTGGTGAACACTGAAGCTTTCTTT. It translates to CSGLVNTEAFF.

This clonotype has at least ten counts. The chain is built from TRBV7-2 and TRBJ2-2; a weak D match, TRBD1 (6 bases). The CDR3 loop spans 14 amino acids. The V end was cut by 1 base, the J end by 5 bases, with 8 bases between. Germline lookup yields CDR1 SGHTA and CDR2 FQGNSA. The CDR3: CASSLGTETGELFF. The CDR3 DNA is TGTGCCAGCAGCTTAGGGACAGAAACCGGGGAGCTGTTTTTT.

The table lists this clonotype with many counts. The chain employs TRBV11-2 and TRBJ2-5, with TRBD2 as a possible D gene (6 bases). There are 14 residues in the CDR3. The germline gives CDR1 SGHAT, CDR2 FQNNGV. V gave up 0 bases and J gave up 3 bases, with 8 bases separating them. This CDR3 reads CASSLEEGKETQYF. The CDR3 DNA follows: TGTGCCAGCAGCTTAGAGGAGGGGAAAGAGACCCAGTACTTC.

V is TRBV12-3 or TRBV12-4 and J is TRBJ2-7, with D possibly matching TRBD1 (5 bases). The CDR3 loop spans 13 amino acids. The V end was cut by 8 bases, the J end by 0 bases, with 11 bases between. The CDR3 DNA follows: TGTGCCAGCGGAACAGGTATCTCCTACGAGCAGTACTTC. Its protein is CASGTGISYEQYF.

This clonotype was recorded many times. This chain connects TRBV12-3 or TRBV12-4 to TRBJ2-5, with 8 bases fitting TRBD1. J lost 4 bases, V lost 5 bases, and 6 bases had no gene match. The CDR3 sequence is 14 residues long. CDR3 region: CASSPDRGIETQYF. The CDR3 DNA reads as TGTGCCAGCAGTCCTGACAGGGGTATAGAGACCCAGTACTTC.

This clonotype was counted many times. The chain combines TRBV6-5 with TRBJ1-2, with D perhaps TRBD1 (5 bases). The CDR3 totals 15 residues. V lost 7 bases to trimming and J lost 4 bases, with 19 bases between them. The germline gives CDR1 MNHEY, CDR2 SVGAGI. CDR3 sequence reads: CASTLSLGVSYGYTF. CDR3 DNA: TGTGCCAGCACCCTCAGCTTGGGGGTCTCCTATGGCTACACCTTC.

The V and J genes are TRBV12-3 or TRBV12-4 and TRBJ2-2, with no clear D. Trimming removed 4 bases at V and 0 bases at J, with 9 bases between. The CDR3 is 15 residues long. CDR3 amino acids: CASSYPRSNTGELFF. CDR3 DNA: TGTGCCAGCAGTTACCCCCGATCGAACACCGGGGAGCTGTTTTTT.

This clonotype appeared many times. In nucleotides, the CDR3 is TGTGCCACCCGAGGGACAGGGATAGATACGCAGTATTTT. This encodes CATRGTGIDTQYF. This chain joins TRBV12-3 or TRBV12-4 and TRBJ2-3; 9 positions match TRBD1. The J segment lost 5 bases and the V segment lost 10 bases, leaving 7 bases of the junction unmatched. This CDR3 has 13 residues.

V usage is TRBV7-2 and J usage is TRBJ2-5; D unclear. Germline CDR1 is SGHTA and CDR2 is FQGNSA. The CDR3 is 14 residues long. Trimming left V 1 base short and J 1 base short, with 7 bases between. The CDR3 reads CASSLGFTQETQYF. The CDR3 nucleotides are TGTGCCAGCAGCTTAGGCTTCACCCAAGAGACCCAGTACTTC.

The rearrangement uses TRBV6-5 and TRBJ1-1; tentative D call: TRBD1 (5 bases). This CDR3 comprises 13 residues. From germline, CDR1 is MNHEY and CDR2 SVGAGI. Trimming removed 8 bases at V and 4 bases at J, with 14 bases between. CDR3 region: CASDRGAGTEAFF. CDR3 sequence (DNA): TGTGCCAGCGACCGAGGGGCAGGCACTGAAGCTTTCTTT.

This clonotype was seen repeatedly, ten times or more. The V gene is TRBV29-1, the J gene TRBJ2-3; TRBD1 is a possible D gene (6 bases). The CDR3 runs 15 residues. V was cut by 0 bases and J by 2 bases, with 12 bases left in between. Germline loops: CDR1 SQVTM, CDR2 ANQGSEA. The CDR3 here is CSVEDRGPNTDTQYF. The CDR3 coding sequence is TGCAGCGTTGAAGACAGGGGACCCAACACAGATACGCAGTATTTT.

This clonotype was seen at least ten times. The chain couples TRBV12-3 or TRBV12-4 to TRBJ1-2; D is possibly TRBD1 (6 bases). Trimming left V 1 base short and J 2 bases short, with 14 bases between. This CDR3 region has 16 residues. CDR3 coding DNA: TGTGCCAGCAGTTTAGGGTCAGGGGACTTCAACTATGGCTACACCTTC. Protein: CASSLGSGDFNYGYTF.

This clonotype has at least ten counts. The genes are TRBV20-1 and TRBJ2-7; possibly TRBD1 for D (7 bases). CDR1 DFQATT and CDR2 SNEGSKA come from the germline V gene (reference sequence). Trimming left V 6 bases short and J 3 bases short, with 15 bases between. The CDR3 length is 13 residues. This CDR3 is CSAARGVNYEQYF. Written as DNA, the CDR3 is TGCAGTGCCGCCAGGGGGGTAAACTACGAGCAGTACTTC.

This clonotype came up many times. CDR3 protein: CASSVEAGGRTEAFF. Here the CDR3 DNA reads TGTGCCAGCAGCGTAGAGGCAGGGGGCAGGACTGAAGCTTTCTTT. The rearrangement links TRBV9 to TRBJ1-1, with TRBD1 matching over 8 bases. Germline V gene sequence: CDR1 SGDLS, CDR2 YYNGEE. V trimming: 0 bases; J trimming: 5 bases; junction bases outside the gene matches: 6. The CDR3 sequence is 15 residues long. Filled out from reference TRBV9 and TRBJ1-1, the complete variable domain reads DSGVTQTPKHLITATGQRVTLRCSPRSGDLSVYWYQQSLDQGLQFLIQYYNGEERAKGNILERFSAQQFPDLHSELNLSSLELGDSALYFCASSVEAGGRTEAFFGQGTRLTVV.